This TCR beta chain stems from a study of control samples from healthy donors and cancer patients. Trimming took off 4 bases at V and 8 bases at J, with 14 bases between the two ends. There are 13 residues in the CDR3. Germline V gives CDR1 MNHEY, CDR2 SMNVEV (reference sequence). Profiling relied on immunoSEQ multiplex PCR, and the TCRdb table lists in-frame clones only, not all of them. The data hold approximately 65,000 clones, with roughly 86% observed a single time. The chain is built from TRBV27 and TRBJ1-2; tentatively, D is TRBD1 (6 bases). The source material was PBMCs. The TCR was taken from a man between 60 and 75 years old with lung cancer. The CDR3 region is CASSSSGQRGYTF. The CDR3 coding sequence is TGTGCCAGCAGTTCCTCTGGACAGCGAGGCTACACCTTC.